This entry concerns a single T cell receptor beta chain. These data come from a study of blood T cell repertoires in COVID-19. Study overall: Material from acute and convalescent COVID-19 was sourced from the United States, Italy and Spain. PBMCs, B-cell-depleted T cells, or T cells provided the cDNA or gDNA that made up the material.

The ends lost 5 bases at V and 0 bases at J; junction bases unmatched: 9. The CDR3 is 18 residues long. Germline V CDR1 and CDR2: LGHDT, YNNKEL (reference sequence). Seattle patients were enrolled during active infection and followed longitudinally. Authors' analysis steps: Nucleated cell counts were estimated from reference gene primer amplification. Method: immunoSEQ multiplex PCR; TCRdb's copy keeps in-frame clones and lacks some. V, J and clone size reflect that table, while D and trimming were determined from the DNA. Of 170,000 or so clones in the sample, more than 75% were seen once. The V and J genes are TRBV3-1 (or the pseudogene TRBV3-2) and TRBJ1-4; 10 bases are a match to TRBD1. Source material: peripheral blood. This sequence was found in a man in his sixties with COVID-19, enrolled during active disease. The CDR3 coding sequence is TGTGCCAGCAGCTGGCGACAGGGGGCGGCGTCAACTAATGAAAAACTGTTTTTT. Its translation: CASSWRQGAASTNEKLFF.